Listed here are 2 T cell receptor beta chains from one sample, sequenced in a study of blood T cell repertoires in COVID-19. The protocol was immunoSEQ multiplex PCR, while the TCRdb copy is restricted to in-frame clones and leaves out a portion. The sample has over 150,000 clones, 86% seen once. The sample taken for sequencing was peripheral blood. All receptors come from a man in his fifties with active or convalescent COVID-19.

This chain connects TRBV19 to TRBJ1-1; TRBD1 is a possible D gene (5 bases). Germline V CDR1 and CDR2: LNHDA, SQIVND (reference sequence). The CDR3 is 13 amino acids. Between the trimmed V and J ends, which lost 3 bases and 5 bases, there was a span of 10 bases. The CDR3 is CASSILQGTEAFF. DNA of the CDR3: TGTGCCAGTAGTATTCTTCAGGGAACTGAAGCTTTCTTT. The full variable domain, its missing parts supplied by reference TRBV19 and TRBJ1-1, is DGGITQSPKYLFRKEGQNVTLSCEQNLNHDAMYWYRQDPGQGLRLIYYSQIVNDFQKGDIAEGYSVSREKKESFPLTVTSAQKNPTAFYLCASSILQGTEAFFGQGTRLTVV.

The rearrangement uses TRBV14 and TRBJ2-1; the match to TRBD2 covers 10 bases. J was trimmed by 8 bases and V by 1 base; bases with no gene match: 8. The germline V gene has CDR1 SGHDN and CDR2 FVKESK. The length of the CDR3 is 16 residues. The DNA for the CDR3 is TGTGCCAGCAGCCAAGCCCCTAGCGGGAGCACCGATGAGCAGTTCTTC. Amino acid sequence: CASSQAPSGSTDEQFF. The entire variable domain, with the rest obtained from reference TRBV14 and TRBJ2-1, is as follows: EAGVTQFPSHSVIEKGQTVTLRCDPISGHDNLYWYRRVMGKEIKFLLHFVKESKQDESGMPNNRFLAERTGGTYSTLKVQPAELEDSGVYFCASSQAPSGSTDEQFFGPGTRLTVL.